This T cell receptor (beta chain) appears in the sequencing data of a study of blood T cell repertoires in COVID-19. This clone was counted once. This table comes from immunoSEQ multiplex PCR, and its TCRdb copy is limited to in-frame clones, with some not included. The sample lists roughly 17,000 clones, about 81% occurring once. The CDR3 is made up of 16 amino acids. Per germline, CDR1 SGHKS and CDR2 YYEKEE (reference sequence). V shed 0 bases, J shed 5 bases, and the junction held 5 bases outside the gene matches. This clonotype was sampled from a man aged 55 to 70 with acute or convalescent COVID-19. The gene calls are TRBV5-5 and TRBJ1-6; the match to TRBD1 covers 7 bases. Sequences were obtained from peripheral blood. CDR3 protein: CASSLEGQDHNSPLHF. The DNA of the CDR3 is TGTGCCAGCAGCTTGGAAGGACAGGACCATAATTCACCCCTCCACTTT.